This TCR beta chain was sequenced for a study of blood T cell repertoires in COVID-19. Overall study context: COVID-19 samples collected from the United States, Italy and Spain covered acute and convalescent phases. Sample material is recorded as cDNA or gDNA derived from T cells, B-cell-depleted T cells, or PBMCs.

Profiled with immunoSEQ multiplex PCR; TCRdb holds only in-frame clones, not every one. The sample lists some 56,000 clones, 75% to 85% occurring once. Germline loops: CDR1 SGHTA, CDR2 FQGNSA. The ends were cut back, 5 bases at V and 5 bases at J, with 16 bases in the middle. There are 15 residues in the CDR3. The source is a man between 60 and 75 years old with acute or convalescent COVID-19. Sequencing used peripheral blood. This chain links TRBV7-2 with TRBJ2-1; a possible D gene is TRBD1 (6 bases). CDR3 coding DNA: TGTGCCAGCAGCCCCCGGGACATCAGAGACAATGAGCAGTTCTTC. Encoded protein: CASSPRDIRDNEQFF.